The sequence of this TCR beta chain was determined in a study of shared clonotypes between healthy human individuals. TCRdb's copy holds only in-frame clones and misses some; the assay was immunoSEQ multiplex PCR. The data contain fewer than 3 million clones, approximately 90% of them singletons. CDR3 length: 21 amino acids. Source material: naive CD4+ T cells from PBMCs. Subset reported: CD45RA+ positively selected. The rearrangement uses TRBV1 and TRBJ2-1. TRBV1 is tagged as a pseudogene. The clonotype originates from a man aged 18-30 years in good health. Some clones in this sample may be carry-over from other donors' samples. The CDR3 DNA sequence: TGCACCAGCAGCCAAGAGCCGAACGGGGACCAACCACCGACGGACGGGAATGAGCAGTTCTTC. Translated: CTSSQEPNGDQPPTDGNEQFF.